The rows below give T cell receptor beta chains drawn from one sample of a study of regulatory T cells in long-lasting Graves disease. From the multiplex PCR reads, TCRdb called clonotypes with MiXCR, one entry per CDR3 protein. The sample contains 650,000 to 850,000 distinct CDR3 sequences, approximately 29% of which appear only once. The sample in question was peripheral blood mononuclear cells (PBMCs), obtained when the disease was refractory, from a patient treated with antithyroid drugs. The receptors stem from a female donor with Graves disease. CDR3s include the opening cysteine and the closing phenylalanine or tryptophan. The D gene is left open where the match is weak. The size entry is marked missing in some rows and otherwise reads once, few, many or a size class.

CDR3 DNA | CDR3 protein | clone size | V gene | D gene | J gene
TGTGCCAGCAGCTTAAGGGACAGTCCTCACTCCTACGAGCAGTACTTC | CASSLRDSPHSYEQYF | few | TRBV11-2 | TRBD1 | TRBJ2-7
TGTGCCACCAGCAGAGGGGGGGACCAAGAGACCCAGTACTTC | CATSRGGDQETQYF | few | TRBV15 | . | TRBJ2-5
TGTGCCAGCAGCTTAGGGGGGGACACCCCCAATCAGCCCCAGCATTTT | CASSLGGDTPNQPQHF | . | TRBV7-9 | . | TRBJ1-5
TGCGCCAGCAGCTTGACTAGTGGGGTGAGGGAGCAGTACTTC | CASSLTSGVREQYF | . | TRBV5-1 | . | TRBJ2-7
TGTGCCAGCAGGGCAGGGGGTCATCAGCCCCAGCATTTT | CASRAGGHQPQHF | . | TRBV6-1 | TRBD1 | TRBJ1-5
TGTGCCAGCTCACCAGGTTCCGGGACAGACTATGGCTACACCTTC | CASSPGSGTDYGYTF | . | TRBV18 | TRBD1 | TRBJ1-2
TGCGCCAGCAGCCGCCTAGGGTACTATAGCTACACCTTC | CASSRLGYYSYTF | . | TRBV5-1 | . | TRBJ1-2
TGTGCCAGCAGCTCCGCCGGGACTACCAGCTACGAGCAGTACTTC | CASSSAGTTSYEQYF | many | TRBV7-2 | TRBD2 | TRBJ2-7
TGTGCCAGCAGTTTGGGCCCGGGCGGCTATGGCTACACCTTC | CASSLGPGGYGYTF | many | TRBV12-3/TRBV12-4 | . | TRBJ1-2
TGTGCCAGCAGCTTGTCGGTGGGCGGTACGAACACCGGGGAGCTGTTTTTT | CASSLSVGGTNTGELFF | . | TRBV7-9 | . | TRBJ2-2
TGTGCCAGCAGCGGTCGGGACAGGCAAACCTACGAGCAGTACTTC | CASSGRDRQTYEQYF | few | TRBV3-1 | TRBD1 | TRBJ2-7
TGTGCCAGCAGCTTAGATACGAATCAGCCCCAGCATTTT | CASSLDTNQPQHF | . | TRBV7-2 | . | TRBJ1-5
TGTGCCAGCAGTAGAATAGGTGGCAATCAGCCCCAGCATTTT | CASSRIGGNQPQHF | few | TRBV6-1 | . | TRBJ1-5
TGTGCCAGCAGATGGATAAGGACAGGGCTTTACACTGAAGCTTTCTTT | CASRWIRTGLYTEAFF | . | TRBV7-2 | TRBD1 | TRBJ1-1
TGTGCCAGCAGTGAAATATCGGACCGGAGAGGGAAAGGCTACACCTTC | CASSEISDRRGKGYTF | . | TRBV2 | . | TRBJ1-2
TGTGCCAGCAGGTACAGGGGAAGAAATGAAAAACTGTTTTTT | CASRYRGRNEKLFF | few | TRBV6-1 | TRBD1 | TRBJ1-4
TGTGCCAGCAGTTTACTTTCTATTCGGGGGCCGCCTTCTTACGCTTTCTTT | CASSLLSIRGPPSYAFF | many | TRBV28 | . | TRBJ1-1